This T cell receptor beta chain was sequenced for a study of T cell responses to AZD1222 COVID-19 vaccine. Findings of the study overall: Possibly, clonal diversity was underestimated; donors were largely white British and included more females. AZD1222 recipients seropositive at baseline numbered only six.

As regards this clone: The antigen remains unidentified.

The method was immunoSEQ multiplex PCR; TCRdb's version includes in-frame clones alone and lacks a portion of them. The sample lists 150,000 to 180,000 clones, around 85% occurring once. The CDR3 totals 12 residues. Germline V gene lookup returns CDR1 SGHNT and CDR2 YENEEA. The V end lost 0 bases, the J end lost 6 bases, and 6 bases lay between the germline ends. This chain connects TRBV11-3 to TRBJ2-7; D gene uncertain. The sequencing here drew on peripheral blood, taken on day 0 of MenACWY control vaccination. The sequence was obtained from an adult in good health. This CDR3 reads CASSLDPSEQYF. Written as DNA, the CDR3 is TGTGCCAGCAGCTTAGATCCCTCCGAGCAGTACTTC.